What follows are 23 T cell receptor beta chains derived from one specimen sequenced in a study of shared clonotypes between healthy human individuals. The method was immunoSEQ multiplex PCR; TCRdb's version includes in-frame clones alone and lacks a portion of them. The table lists roughly 2,500,000 clones, 93% of them singletons. Sequencing was performed on naive CD4+ T cells from PBMCs. Subset here: CD45RA+ positively selected. The receptors were gathered from a man aged 18-30 years in good health. Some clones in this sample may be carry-over from other donors' samples.

The chain links TRBV2 to TRBJ1-1, with D uncertain. The ends were cut back, 3 bases at V and 1 base at J, with 9 bases in the middle. Germline V gene sequence: CDR1 SNHLY, CDR2 FYNNEI. This CDR3 is built from 14 residues. Here the CDR3 reads CASSEQAPNTEAFF. The CDR3 nucleotides are TGTGCCAGCAGTGAGCAGGCCCCGAACACTGAAGCTTTCTTT.

The CDR3 reads CASRERVTEAFF. The CDR3 DNA is TGTGCCAGCCGGGAGCGAGTCACTGAAGCTTTCTTT. The gene calls are TRBV2 and TRBJ1-1; D unclear. Germline V gene data show CDR1 as SNHLY and CDR2 as FYNNEI. The CDR3 is made up of 12 amino acids. V was shortened by 8 bases and J by 4 bases, with 11 bases between the two germline ends.

The chain employs TRBV5-1 and TRBJ1-2; no clear D. CDR1 SGHRS and CDR2 YFSETQ come from the germline V gene. CDR3 length: 15 residues. Trimming pared 5 bases from V and 1 base from J, leaving 15 bases between. The CDR3 bases are TGCGCCAGCAGAAATCGGCCGGCCGTTAACTATGGCTACACCTTC. Amino acids: CASRNRPAVNYGYTF.

The V and J genes are TRBV11-2 and TRBJ1-4, with D possibly matching TRBD1 (5 bases). The CDR3 is 15 amino acids. The ends were cut back, 5 bases at V and 8 bases at J, with 18 bases in the middle. CDR1 and CDR2 (germline): SGHAT, FQNNGV. The DNA for the CDR3 is TGTGCCAGCAGCCCCAAACAAGGAAGGGGCGAAAAACTGTTTTTT. The encoded protein is CASSPKQGRGEKLFF. Full variable domain (missing parts from reference TRBV11-2 and TRBJ1-4): EAGVAQSPRYKIIEKRQSVAFWCNPISGHATLYWYQQILGQGPKLLIQFQNNGVVDDSQLPKDRFSAERLKGVDSTLKIQPAKLEDSAVYLCASSPKQGRGEKLFFGSGTQLSVL.

The chain uses TRBV29-1 and TRBJ1-5; tentative D call: TRBD1 (5 bases). The CDR3 is 15 amino acids. From germline, CDR1 is SQVTM and CDR2 ANQGSEA. Here the CDR3 reads CGVGGDLYSNQPQHF. The DNA of the CDR3 is TGCGGAGTGGGGGGGGACCTCTATAGCAATCAGCCCCAGCATTTT.

The chain links TRBV9 to TRBJ2-1, with 12 bases lining up with TRBD2. Germline CDR1 reads SGDLS; CDR2 reads YYNGEE. V was pared by 4 bases and J by 5 bases, with 1 base of the junction left unmatched. This CDR3 spans 14 amino acids. The CDR3 bases are TGTGCCAGCAGCCGGACTAGCGGGGACAATGAGCAGTTCTTC. Amino acid sequence: CASSRTSGDNEQFF.

The table lists this clone with a count of one. This CDR3 is also generated by other DNA sequences in the sample. This CDR3 reads CASSVGLAGGGDTQYF. In DNA form, the CDR3 reads TGTGCCAGCAGCGTTGGACTAGCGGGCGGCGGAGATACGCAGTATTTT. The chain joins TRBV9 to TRBJ2-3, with 11 bases matching TRBD2. The CDR3 consists of 16 residues. Germline V CDR1 and CDR2: SGDLS, YYNGEE. J was trimmed by 5 bases and V by 2 bases; bases with no gene match: 7.

This sequence joins TRBV18 and TRBJ2-7; TRBD2 matches at 9 bases. Looked up from germline, CDR1 is KGHSH and CDR2 is LQKENI. V was clipped by 3 bases and J by 9 bases; unmatched bases: 6. This CDR3 spans 13 amino acids. CDR3: CASSPPSGKGQYF. In DNA, the CDR3 is TGTGCCAGCTCACCTCCTAGCGGGAAAGGGCAGTACTTC.

The CDR3 DNA reads TGCAGCGTTGATTATTTCTCACGACTAGCGGGAGGGAGGGGGTTCTACAATGAGCAGTTCTTC. Translating gives CSVDYFSRLAGGRGFYNEQFF. The V and J genes are TRBV29-1 and TRBJ2-1; 14 bases align to TRBD2. The V gene's germline CDR1 is SQVTM and CDR2 ANQGSEA. The V and J ends lost 3 bases and 3 bases, in that order; junction bases with no gene match: 19. The CDR3 is made up of 21 amino acids.

This chain connects TRBV2 to TRBJ1-5, with D tentatively TRBD1 (5 bases). The CDR3 is 14 residues long. CDR1 and CDR2 from the germline V gene are SNHLY and FYNNEI. V dropped 5 bases and J dropped 6 bases, with 14 bases sitting between them. CDR3 amino acids: CASSRDVAGQPQHF. The CDR3 DNA reads as TGTGCCAGCAGTAGGGACGTGGCTGGTCAGCCCCAGCATTTT.

The genes are TRBV29-1 and TRBJ2-5; D is unclear. V lost 5 bases and J 5 bases, leaving 18 bases between the germline ends. Germline V CDR1 and CDR2: SQVTM, ANQGSEA. The CDR3 totals 14 residues. The CDR3 loop reads CSVLTPGRRETQYF. CDR3 DNA sequence: TGCAGCGTTCTAACGCCTGGAAGAAGGGAGACCCAGTACTTC.

V usage is TRBV7-2 and J usage is TRBJ1-2; no clear D gene. V was shortened by 7 bases and J by 5 bases, with 20 bases between the two germline ends. From germline, CDR1 is SGHTA and CDR2 FQGNSA. The CDR3 sequence is 15 residues long. The CDR3 DNA reads as TGTGCCAGCACCCAAACCCAGAACCTCTTTTATGGCTACACCTTC. Its translation: CASTQTQNLFYGYTF.

The J gene is TRBJ1-5, the V gene TRBV11-3; TRBD1 might be the D (5 bases). The V end lost 4 bases, the J end lost 0 bases, and 22 bases lay between the germline ends. This CDR3 has 19 amino acids. Germline CDR1 and CDR2: SGHNT and YENEEA. CDR3 sequence (DNA): TGTGCCAGCAGCTCCCGAGCGGGGGAGGAGGGGTATAGCAATCAGCCCCAGCATTTT. As protein: CASSSRAGEEGYSNQPQHF.

This rearrangement joins TRBV19 to TRBJ2-6; 7 bases align to TRBD1. The CDR3 sequence is 16 residues long. V gave up 6 bases and J gave up 0 bases; unmatched junction bases: 5. Germline lookup yields CDR1 LNHDA and CDR2 SQIVND (reference sequence). The CDR3 DNA follows: TGTGCCAGTAGCCAGGGGGATAGCTCTGGGGCCAACGTCCTGACTTTC. The encoded protein is CASSQGDSSGANVLTF.

V usage is TRBV7-3 and J usage is TRBJ2-7; 7 bases agree with TRBD2. The CDR3 spans 13 residues. From germline, CDR1 is SGHTA and CDR2 FQGTGA. Unmatched junction bases numbered 5, after V lost 3 bases and J lost 6 bases. CDR3 nucleotide sequence: TGTGCCAGCAGCTTCGGGAGGAGTGGCGAGCAGTACTTC. Its translation is CASSFGRSGEQYF. The complete variable domain, with remaining parts taken from reference TRBV7-3 and TRBJ2-7, reads GAGVSQTPSNKVTEKGKYVELRCDPISGHTALYWYRQSLGQGPEFLIYFQGTGAADDSGLPNDRFFAVRPEGSVSTLKIQRTERGDSAVYLCASSFGRSGEQYFGPGTRLTVT.

The table lists this clone with a count of one. The V gene is TRBV19, the J gene TRBJ2-1; possible D gene TRBD2, 6 bases. Trimming cost V 3 bases and J 4 bases, with 13 bases left between them. Germline V gives CDR1 LNHDA, CDR2 SQIVND (reference sequence). This CDR3 contains 15 residues. The CDR3, as DNA: TGTGCCAGTAGTATGGAATCGGCGGGATACAATGAGCAGTTCTTC. Translation gives CASSMESAGYNEQFF.

This chain joins TRBV7-9 and TRBJ2-1; possible D gene TRBD1, 6 bases. Between the trimmed V and J ends, which lost 4 bases and 3 bases, there was a span of 10 bases. Germline CDR1 is SEHNR and CDR2 is FQNEAQ (reference sequence). The CDR3 is made up of 14 amino acids. The CDR3 nucleotides read TGTGCCAGCAGCTACAGGGTAGGCTACAATGAGCAGTTCTTC. This encodes CASSYRVGYNEQFF.

The V and J genes are TRBV27 and TRBJ1-3; tentative D call: TRBD1 (5 bases). Germline V lookup: CDR1 MNHEY, CDR2 SMNVEV (reference sequence). The V and J ends lost 3 bases and 4 bases respectively, with 10 bases between them. CDR3 length: 14 amino acids. CDR3 bases: TGTGCCAGCAGTTTTCCTGGGACGGGAAACACCATATATTTT. This codes for CASSFPGTGNTIYF.

This chain joins TRBV5-1 and TRBJ2-2; 7 bases align to TRBD1. Germline CDR1 is SGHRS and CDR2 is YFSETQ. The junction had 2 bases not matched to a gene; V was cut back by 6 bases and J by 3 bases. The CDR3 extends over 13 amino acids. The DNA of the CDR3 is TGCGCCAGCACCACAGGGGACACCGGGGAGCTGTTTTTT. Protein: CASTTGDTGELFF.

The chain combines TRBV18 with TRBJ2-4; 7 bases fit TRBD2. This CDR3 region has 16 residues. The J segment lost 0 bases and the V segment lost 0 bases, leaving 2 bases of the junction unmatched. CDR1 and CDR2 from the germline V gene are KGHSH and LQKENI. This CDR3 reads CASSPPGGIAKNIQYF. As DNA, the CDR3 is TGTGCCAGCTCACCACCGGGGGGGATAGCCAAAAACATTCAGTACTTC.

The V gene is TRBV19, the J gene TRBJ2-3, with D possibly matching TRBD1 (5 bases). V lost 6 bases to trimming and J lost 2 bases, with 12 bases between them. CDR3 length equals 14 residues. CDR1 and CDR2 (germline): LNHDA, SQIVND (reference sequence). The CDR3 sequence: CASRRQTDTDTQYF. Here the CDR3 DNA reads TGTGCCAGTAGGCGACAGACAGACACAGATACGCAGTATTTT. The variable domain in full, completed from reference TRBV19 and TRBJ2-3, reads DGGITQSPKYLFRKEGQNVTLSCEQNLNHDAMYWYRQDPGQGLRLIYYSQIVNDFQKGDIAEGYSVSREKKESFPLTVTSAQKNPTAFYLCASRRQTDTDTQYFGPGTRLTVL.

The rearrangement links TRBV6-6 to TRBJ2-3; no clear D. Trimming shortened V by 2 bases and J by 6 bases, and 6 bases separated the two germline ends. The CDR3 totals 12 residues. Germline-derived CDR1 and CDR2 are MNHNY and SVGAGI (reference sequence). CDR3 in amino acids: CASSYPDDTQYF. In DNA form, the CDR3 reads TGTGCCAGCAGTTACCCAGACGATACGCAGTATTTT.

This chain links TRBV11-2 with TRBJ2-1, with D uncertain. Germline assignment: CDR1 SGHAT and CDR2 FQNNGV. The CDR3 contains 16 residues. Trimming took off 0 bases at V and 3 bases at J, with 12 bases between the two ends. Written as DNA, the CDR3 is TGTGCCAGCAGCTTAGATTCGTATGACGTCTACAATGAGCAGTTCTTC. It is translated as CASSLDSYDVYNEQFF.